This T cell receptor (beta chain) was identified during a study of T cells in Graves' hyperthyroidism and ophthalmopathy. Trimming stripped 5 bases from V and 4 bases from J, with 8 bases between. The CDR3 is made up of 12 amino acids. Broader study findings: Ophthalmopathy got predicted by the model a median approximately 6.4 months before its onset.

As concerns this clonotype: Its target is unknown.

Among the patients, aged 18 to 65, hyperthyroidism was newly diagnosed and had lasted under 2 months. Each diagnosis was grounded in clinical symptoms, serum thyroxine and TRAb, thyroid ultrasound, and orbital computed tomography. Authors of the study amplified TCR beta CDR3 regions from RNA transcripts. Initially, a first-round RT-PCR of the TCR CDR3 employed the HTBI primer set. One entry per CDR3 protein results from TCRdb running MiXCR on the multiplex PCR reads. The data contain 300,000 to 450,000 distinct CDR3 sequences, under 15% of them singletons. Sequenced sample: blood. The TCR originated in a young woman with Graves' hyperthyroidism. V is TRBV12-3 or TRBV12-4 and J is TRBJ1-2; D is uncertain. This CDR3 reads CASSTRAYGYTF. DNA of the CDR3: TGTGCCAGCAGTACCCGGGCCTATGGCTACACCTTC.